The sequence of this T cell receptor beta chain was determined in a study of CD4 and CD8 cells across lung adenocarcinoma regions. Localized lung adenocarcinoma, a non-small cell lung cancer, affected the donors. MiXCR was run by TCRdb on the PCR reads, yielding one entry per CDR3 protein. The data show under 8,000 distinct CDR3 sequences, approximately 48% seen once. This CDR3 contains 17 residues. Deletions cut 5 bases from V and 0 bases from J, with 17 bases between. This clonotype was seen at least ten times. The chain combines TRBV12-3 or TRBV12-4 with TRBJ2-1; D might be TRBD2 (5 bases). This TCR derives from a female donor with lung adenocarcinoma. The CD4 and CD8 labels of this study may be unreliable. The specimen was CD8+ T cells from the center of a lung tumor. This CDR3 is CASSPDQAESSYNEQFF. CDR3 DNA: TGTGCCAGCAGTCCAGATCAAGCGGAGAGCTCCTACAATGAGCAGTTCTTC.